One and the same sample provided the 2 T cell receptor beta chains below, sequenced in a study of shared clonotypes between healthy human individuals. This table comes from immunoSEQ multiplex PCR, and its TCRdb copy is limited to in-frame clones, with some not included. The sample shows approximately 500,000 clones, 90% to 96% of them seen only once. The sequencing sample was made of naive CD4+ T cells sorted from blood. Subset noted: CD45RA+ positively selected. The receptors stem from a woman between 25 and 40 years old in good health.

The DNA for the CDR3 is TGTGCCAGCAGTCCAAGGATCCGCTCTGGAAACACCATATATTTT. Encoded protein: CASSPRIRSGNTIYF. The chain couples TRBV28 to TRBJ1-3; D unclear. Germline V gene lookup returns CDR1 MDHEN and CDR2 SYDVKM. Trimming stripped 5 bases from V and 0 bases from J, with 11 bases between. This CDR3 is built from 15 residues.

The chain combines TRBV5-1 with TRBJ2-1; D unclear. Germline V lookup: CDR1 SGHRS, CDR2 YFSETQ. The V end lost 4 bases, the J end lost 5 bases, and 4 bases lay between the germline ends. This CDR3 region has 11 residues. CDR3 coding DNA: TGCGCCAGCAGCGTGGACAATGAGCAGTTCTTC. Its protein is CASSVDNEQFF. Full variable domain (outside the CDR3, taken from reference TRBV5-1 and TRBJ2-1): KAGVTQTPRYLIKTRGQQVTLSCSPISGHRSVSWYQQTPGQGLQFLFEYFSETQRNKGNFPGRFSGRQFSNSRSEMNVSTLELGDSALYLCASSVDNEQFFGPGTRLTVL.